What follows are 6 T cell receptor beta chains derived from one specimen sequenced in a study of control samples from healthy donors and cancer patients (dated by TCRdb to 2020 to 2022). Libraries were made using the immunoSEQ multiplex PCR assay. TCRdb holds this immuneACCESS table with in-frame rearrangements only. Some clones are missing; in checked studies, unresolved V genes explain under half, and the rest has no known cause. Recorded for this sample are around 140,000 clones; around 94% of them occurred a single time. Under 15% of the sample goes to the ten largest clones. Sequencing used blood. The receptors originated from a man between 35 and 55 years old in good health.

This sequence joins TRBV6-6 and TRBJ1-1; 7 positions agree with TRBD1. The CDR3 sequence is 12 residues long. Losses at the gene ends were 0 bases for V and 11 bases for J; bases not matched to a gene: 3. Germline CDR1 is MNHNY and CDR2 is SVGAGI (reference sequence). The CDR3 nucleotides are TGTGCCAGCAGTTACTCGACCAGGGGGGCTTTCTTT. It yields the protein CASSYSTRGAFF.

This clone was picked up one time. V and J are TRBV27 and TRBJ2-3; possible D gene TRBD2, 5 bases. Trimming pared 5 bases from V and 2 bases from J, leaving 11 bases between. Germline V gives CDR1 MNHEY, CDR2 SMNVEV (reference sequence). The length of the CDR3 is 14 residues. The CDR3 is CASSATRPTDTQYF. Here the CDR3 DNA reads TGTGCCAGCAGTGCTACTAGGCCCACAGATACGCAGTATTTT.

The sample holds a few counts of this clone. The chain is built from TRBV7-6 and TRBJ2-7; D is unclear. Trimming took 5 bases from V and 2 from J, leaving 22 bases between them. CDR3 size: 17 residues. Looked up from germline, CDR1 is SGHVS and CDR2 is FNYEAQ. The CDR3 here is CASSPGPNSRSPYEQYF. The CDR3 DNA is TGTGCCAGCAGCCCAGGACCAAATTCGCGATCCCCCTACGAGCAGTACTTC.

The chain couples TRBV5-6 to TRBJ2-7; possibly TRBD1 for D (6 bases). CDR1 and CDR2 from the germline V gene are SGHDT and YYEEEE. The CDR3 has 17 amino acids. V was shortened by 4 bases and J by 3 bases, with 23 bases between the two germline ends. CDR3 residues: CASSPTVSYRVFYEQYF. DNA of the CDR3: TGTGCCAGCAGCCCTACGGTCTCCTACAGGGTTTTCTACGAGCAGTACTTC.

CDR3 sequence: CASSYSRDGIYEQYF. The CDR3, as DNA: TGTGCCAGCAGTTACTCTCGGGACGGGATTTACGAGCAGTACTTC. This rearrangement joins TRBV27 to TRBJ2-7; D may match TRBD1 or TRBD2 (5 bases each). This CDR3 spans 15 amino acids. Trimming removed 4 bases from V and 4 bases from J, with 17 bases in between. Germline V CDR1 and CDR2: MNHEY, SMNVEV (reference sequence).

The rearrangement uses TRBV4-2 and TRBJ2-6, with 7 bases fitting TRBD1. This CDR3 is 16 amino acids long. Germline trimming cut 0 bases from V and 2 bases from J; bases unmatched to any gene: 1. Germline loops: CDR1 LGHNA, CDR2 YNFKEQ. The CDR3 sequence: CASSQDQGAGANVLTF. In DNA form, the CDR3 reads TGTGCCAGCAGCCAAGATCAGGGGGCTGGGGCCAACGTCCTGACTTTC.